A selection of T cell receptor beta chains follows, all from one sample in a study of T cells after yellow fever vaccination. In TCRdb, the 5' RACE reads were re-called with MiXCR into one record per CDR3 protein. The sample records over 110,000 distinct CDR3 sequences, 7.7% being singletons. This material consisted of CD4+ T cells sorted from PBMCs, taken 5 days after the yellow fever booster vaccination. The receptors here all came from a man aged 30-40 years who received the YFV17D yellow fever vaccine. Both conserved end residues are part of each CDR3. A D gene is named only where the DNA matches it firmly. A clone size is listed for some rows: how often the clone was seen (once, few, many), or a class if it is expanded.

clone size: many
J gene: TRBJ2-3
V gene: TRBV20-1
D gene: TRBD2
CDR3 protein: CSPGLAGVIVTDTQYF
CDR3 DNA: TGCAGCCCGGGACTAGCGGGAGTAATTGTGACAGATACGCAGTATTTT

clone size: many
J gene: TRBJ2-7
V gene: TRBV5-1
D gene: -
CDR3 protein: CASSLGQQTYEQYF
CDR3 DNA: TGCGCCAGCAGCTTGGGACAGCAAACCTACGAGCAGTACTTC

clone size: -
J gene: TRBJ1-2
V gene: TRBV14
D gene: TRBD1
CDR3 protein: CASSPAPGQDRIGYTF
CDR3 DNA: TGTGCCAGCAGCCCTGCCCCGGGACAGGATCGGATTGGCTACACCTTC

clone size: few
J gene: TRBJ2-7
V gene: TRBV27
D gene: -
CDR3 protein: CASSFRGGTYEQYF
CDR3 DNA: TGTGCCAGCAGTTTCAGGGGCGGAACCTACGAGCAGTACTTC

clone size: many
J gene: TRBJ2-2
V gene: TRBV30
D gene: -
CDR3 protein: CAWSVGPDTGELFF
CDR3 DNA: TGTGCCTGGAGTGTTGGCCCGGATACCGGGGAGCTGTTTTTT

clone size: many
J gene: TRBJ2-3
V gene: TRBV20-1
D gene: TRBD2
CDR3 protein: CSASDTSGSGFAQYF
CDR3 DNA: TGCAGTGCTTCCGATACTAGCGGGAGTGGGTTCGCGCAGTATTTT

clone size: many
J gene: TRBJ2-5
V gene: TRBV6-2/TRBV6-3
D gene: TRBD2
CDR3 protein: CASSYSRIKGAGAASGTHQETQYF
CDR3 DNA: TGTGCCAGCAGTTACTCCCGTATCAAGGGAGCGGGCGCGGCTAGCGGTACCCATCAAGAGACCCAGTACTTC

clone size: many
J gene: TRBJ2-5
V gene: TRBV5-5
D gene: -
CDR3 protein: CASSLGGEKTQYF
CDR3 DNA: TGTGCCAGCAGCTTGGGGGGGGAAAAGACCCAGTACTTC

clone size: many
J gene: TRBJ2-5
V gene: TRBV10-3
D gene: TRBD1
CDR3 protein: CAIRGGTGEETQYF
CDR3 DNA: TGTGCCATCAGGGGGGGGACAGGGGAAGAGACCCAGTACTTC

clone size: many
J gene: TRBJ2-1
V gene: TRBV10-2
D gene: -
CDR3 protein: CASSASPIYNEQFF
CDR3 DNA: TGCGCCAGCAGTGCTAGCCCCATCTACAATGAGCAGTTCTTC

clone size: many
J gene: TRBJ2-1
V gene: TRBV14
D gene: -
CDR3 protein: CASRFDNEQFF
CDR3 DNA: TGTGCCAGCAGGTTCGACAATGAGCAGTTCTTC

clone size: once
J gene: TRBJ1-5
V gene: TRBV4-3
D gene: -
CDR3 protein: CASSQGPQGAKHHF
CDR3 DNA: TGCGCCAGCAGCCAAGGACCCCAGGGAGCCAAGCATCATTTT

clone size: many
J gene: TRBJ2-5
V gene: TRBV4-2
D gene: -
CDR3 protein: CASSQHQGLRQETQYF
CDR3 DNA: TGTGCCAGCAGCCAGCATCAAGGACTGCGACAAGAGACCCAGTACTTC

clone size: many
J gene: TRBJ1-3
V gene: TRBV5-1
D gene: -
CDR3 protein: CASSYDRLRALSSGNTIYF
CDR3 DNA: TGCGCCAGCAGCTACGACAGGTTGAGGGCCTTAAGCTCTGGAAACACCATATATTTT

clone size: many
J gene: TRBJ2-7
V gene: TRBV18
D gene: TRBD2
CDR3 protein: CASSPGLGEGYEQYF
CDR3 DNA: TGTGCAAGCTCACCAGGCTTGGGGGAGGGCTACGAGCAGTACTTC

clone size: many
J gene: TRBJ2-6
V gene: TRBV25-1
D gene: TRBD1
CDR3 protein: CASSDTGAGANVLTF
CDR3 DNA: TGTGCCAGCAGTGACACAGGGGCTGGGGCCAACGTCCTGACTTTC

clone size: many
J gene: TRBJ2-3
V gene: TRBV5-4
D gene: TRBD2
CDR3 protein: CASSLVAGDSDTQYF
CDR3 DNA: TGTGCCAGCAGCTTGGTTGCGGGAGACTCGGATACGCAGTATTTT

clone size: many
J gene: TRBJ2-1
V gene: TRBV18
D gene: -
CDR3 protein: CASSPRRLDYNEQFF
CDR3 DNA: TGTGCCAGCTCACCCAGGCGCCTCGACTACAATGAGCAGTTCTTC

clone size: many
J gene: TRBJ2-2
V gene: TRBV4-3
D gene: TRBD2
CDR3 protein: CASSQGVGRANGELFF
CDR3 DNA: TGCGCCAGCAGCCAAGGGGTCGGGAGGGCGAACGGGGAGCTGTTTTTT

clone size: few
J gene: TRBJ1-5
V gene: TRBV19
D gene: -
CDR3 protein: CASSSLGNQPQHF
CDR3 DNA: TGTGCCAGTAGTAGCTTGGGGAATCAGCCCCAGCATTTT

clone size: -
J gene: TRBJ1-4
V gene: TRBV29-1
D gene: TRBD1
CDR3 protein: CSVEMGTGTGSRKLFF
CDR3 DNA: TGCAGCGTTGAGATGGGTACCGGGACAGGGAGTCGAAAACTGTTTTTT

clone size: few
J gene: TRBJ2-6
V gene: TRBV3-1
D gene: -
CDR3 protein: CASSSFGVGANVLTF
CDR3 DNA: TGTGCCAGCAGCAGCTTTGGCGTTGGGGCCAACGTCCTGACTTTC

clone size: many
J gene: TRBJ2-5
V gene: TRBV20-1
D gene: -
CDR3 protein: CSARGPGREETQYF
CDR3 DNA: TGCAGTGCTAGAGGGCCGGGAAGGGAGGAGACCCAGTACTTC

clone size: -
J gene: TRBJ2-3
V gene: TRBV7-2
D gene: TRBD2
CDR3 protein: CASNLGGGEAQYF
CDR3 DNA: TGTGCCAGCAACCTCGGGGGGGGGGAGGCGCAGTATTTT

clone size: many
J gene: TRBJ2-2
V gene: TRBV9
D gene: -
CDR3 protein: CASSVSVNTGELFF
CDR3 DNA: TGTGCCAGCAGCGTGAGTGTGAACACCGGGGAGCTGTTTTTT

clone size: many
J gene: TRBJ2-1
V gene: TRBV10-3
D gene: -
CDR3 protein: CAISGGKGGYNEQFF
CDR3 DNA: TGTGCCATCAGTGGCGGAAAGGGTGGCTACAATGAGCAGTTCTTC

clone size: many
J gene: TRBJ2-1
V gene: TRBV29-1
D gene: TRBD2
CDR3 protein: CSVGGAAYNEQFF
CDR3 DNA: TGCAGCGTCGGGGGGGCGGCCTACAATGAGCAGTTCTTC

clone size: many
J gene: TRBJ1-6
V gene: TRBV20-1
D gene: TRBD1
CDR3 protein: CSAFPGQGGSPLHF
CDR3 DNA: TGCAGTGCTTTCCCGGGACAGGGAGGTTCACCCCTCCACTTT

clone size: few
J gene: TRBJ2-2
V gene: TRBV5-4
D gene: TRBD1
CDR3 protein: CASSPDRGPGELFF
CDR3 DNA: TGTGCCAGCAGCCCGGACAGGGGACCCGGGGAGCTGTTTTTT

clone size: many
J gene: TRBJ1-1
V gene: TRBV20-1
D gene: -
CDR3 protein: CSAPGTVNTEAFF
CDR3 DNA: TGCAGTGCCCCCGGGACGGTGAACACTGAAGCTTTCTTT

clone size: few
J gene: TRBJ1-6
V gene: TRBV5-4
D gene: -
CDR3 protein: CASSLEVQGGSPLHF
CDR3 DNA: TGTGCCAGCAGCTTGGAGGTCCAGGGTGGTTCACCCCTCCACTTT

clone size: many
J gene: TRBJ2-3
V gene: TRBV7-6
D gene: TRBD2
CDR3 protein: CASSLGTSGKDTQYF
CDR3 DNA: TGTGCCAGCAGCTTAGGGACTAGCGGAAAAGATACGCAGTATTTT

clone size: many
J gene: TRBJ1-1
V gene: TRBV6-5
D gene: TRBD1
CDR3 protein: CASIRTGPGTEAFF
CDR3 DNA: TGTGCCAGCATTAGGACAGGGCCGGGCACTGAAGCTTTCTTT

clone size: many
J gene: TRBJ2-7
V gene: TRBV20-1
D gene: -
CDR3 protein: CSVSVETMGEQYF
CDR3 DNA: TGCAGTGTTTCTGTGGAAACTATGGGCGAGCAGTACTTC

clone size: many
J gene: TRBJ2-3
V gene: TRBV14
D gene: -
CDR3 protein: CASSHIGRDTQYF
CDR3 DNA: TGTGCCAGCAGCCACATAGGGCGAGATACGCAGTATTTT

clone size: few
J gene: TRBJ2-1
V gene: TRBV7-2
D gene: -
CDR3 protein: CASSQAPISSYNEQFF
CDR3 DNA: TGTGCCAGCAGCCAAGCTCCGATAAGCTCCTACAATGAGCAGTTCTTC